Described below is a single T cell receptor beta chain sequence and its context. Study processing details: For nucleated cells, counts were estimated from reference gene primer amplification. Sequenced by immunoSEQ multiplex PCR; TCRdb stores in-frame clones only, minus some. That table is the source of V, J and clone size, and D and trimming were worked out from the DNA. The sample records 220,000 or so clones, about 79% being singletons. This CDR3 spans 14 amino acids. With 0 bases removed from V and 2 bases from J, the gap between germline ends came to 6 bases. Per the germline V gene, CDR1 is SGHRS and CDR2 is YFSETQ. Participant reports of clinical history set cohort assignment. This record belongs to a study of blood T cell repertoires in COVID-19. Looking at the study overall: Material from acute and convalescent COVID-19 was sourced from the United States, Italy and Spain. PBMCs, B-cell-depleted T cells, or T cells were the source of the cDNA or gDNA that made up the material.

The J gene is TRBJ2-1, the V gene TRBV5-1; D is unresolved. Sequencing was carried out using PBMCs or T cells enriched from blood (not recorded which). The receptor was derived from a woman aged 60-75 years who had recovered from COVID-19. CDR3 nucleotides: TGCGCCAGCAGCTTGGAGTTAGCCTACAATGAGCAGTTCTTC. It specifies CASSLELAYNEQFF. The variable domain in full, completed from reference TRBV5-1 and TRBJ2-1, reads KAGVTQTPRYLIKTRGQQVTLSCSPISGHRSVSWYQQTPGQGLQFLFEYFSETQRNKGNFPGRFSGRQFSNSRSEMNVSTLELGDSALYLCASSLELAYNEQFFGPGTRLTVL.